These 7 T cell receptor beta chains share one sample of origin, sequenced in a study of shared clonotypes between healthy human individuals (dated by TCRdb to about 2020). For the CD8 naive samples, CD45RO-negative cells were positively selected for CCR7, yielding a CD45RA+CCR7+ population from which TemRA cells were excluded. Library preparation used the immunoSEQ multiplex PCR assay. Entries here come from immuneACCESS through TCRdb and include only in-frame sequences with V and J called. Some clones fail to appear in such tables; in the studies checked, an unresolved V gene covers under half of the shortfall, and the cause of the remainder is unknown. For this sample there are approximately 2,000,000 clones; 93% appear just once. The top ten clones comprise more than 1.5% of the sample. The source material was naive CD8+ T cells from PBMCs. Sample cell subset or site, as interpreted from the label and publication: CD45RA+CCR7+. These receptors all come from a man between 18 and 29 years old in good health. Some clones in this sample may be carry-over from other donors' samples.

The CDR3 reads CATSRAGQDEQFF. DNA of the CDR3: TGTGCCACCAGCAGAGCCGGTCAGGATGAGCAGTTCTTC. The chain employs TRBV15 and TRBJ2-1; D is undetermined. Trimming took off 1 base at V and 8 bases at J, with 9 bases between the two ends. Germline V gene lookup returns CDR1 LNHNV and CDR2 YYDKDF (reference sequence). This CDR3 has 13 amino acids.

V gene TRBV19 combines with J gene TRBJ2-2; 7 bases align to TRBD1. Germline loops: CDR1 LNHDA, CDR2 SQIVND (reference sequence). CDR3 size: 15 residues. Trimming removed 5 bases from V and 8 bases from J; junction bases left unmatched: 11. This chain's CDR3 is CASSPRTGRTGELFF. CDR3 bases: TGTGCCAGTAGTCCCCGGACAGGTAGAACTGGGGAGCTGTTTTTT.

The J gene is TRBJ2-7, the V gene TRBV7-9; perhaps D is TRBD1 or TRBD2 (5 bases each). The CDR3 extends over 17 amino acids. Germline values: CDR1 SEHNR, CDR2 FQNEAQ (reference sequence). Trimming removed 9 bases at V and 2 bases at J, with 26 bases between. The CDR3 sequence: CASGARGPSERAYEQYF. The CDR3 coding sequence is TGTGCCAGTGGGGCGCGAGGGCCCAGCGAAAGAGCCTACGAGCAGTACTTC.

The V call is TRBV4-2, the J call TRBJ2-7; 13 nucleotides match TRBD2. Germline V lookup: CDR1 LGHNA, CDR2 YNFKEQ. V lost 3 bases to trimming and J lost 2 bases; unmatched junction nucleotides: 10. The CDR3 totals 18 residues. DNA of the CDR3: TGTGCCAGCAGCCATGTCCCCGGGACTAGCGGGGCCCCCTACGAGCAGTACTTC. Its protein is CASSHVPGTSGAPYEQYF.

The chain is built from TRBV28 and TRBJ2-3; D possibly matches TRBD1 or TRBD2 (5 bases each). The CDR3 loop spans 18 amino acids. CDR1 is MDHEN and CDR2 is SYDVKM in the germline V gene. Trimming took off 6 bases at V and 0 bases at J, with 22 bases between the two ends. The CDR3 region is CASSHPGAGPESTDTQYF. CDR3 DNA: TGTGCCAGCAGCCACCCTGGGGCGGGTCCAGAAAGCACAGATACGCAGTATTTT.

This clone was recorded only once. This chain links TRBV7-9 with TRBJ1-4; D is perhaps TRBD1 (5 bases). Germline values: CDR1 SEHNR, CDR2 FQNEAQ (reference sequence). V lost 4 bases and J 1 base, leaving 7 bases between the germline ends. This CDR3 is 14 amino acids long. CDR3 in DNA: TGTGCCAGCAGCTCGGGGCTAACTAATGAAAAACTGTTTTTT. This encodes CASSSGLTNEKLFF.

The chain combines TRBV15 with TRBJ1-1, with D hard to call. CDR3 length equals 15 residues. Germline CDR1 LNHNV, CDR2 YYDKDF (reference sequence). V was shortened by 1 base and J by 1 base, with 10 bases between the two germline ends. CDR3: CATSRGVAENTEAFF. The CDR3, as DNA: TGTGCCACCAGCAGAGGCGTCGCTGAGAACACTGAAGCTTTCTTT.